This passage covers 20 T cell receptor beta chains from one sample sequenced in a study of blood T cells in healthy people across ages. PCR was performed a second time for about 7 to 12 cycles using a sample-barcoded 5' primer and a J-beta primer mix. TCRdb re-analysed the 5' RACE reads in MiXCR, keeping a single row per CDR3 protein. Of about a million distinct CDR3 sequences in the sample, roughly 52% were seen once. The specimen was blood. The receptors originated from a man aged 25 to 40 in good health.

The J gene is TRBJ2-3, the V gene TRBV7-2, with TRBD2 matching 9 bases. Germline values: CDR1 SGHTA, CDR2 FQGNSA. V shed 0 bases and J 2 bases; nucleotides not matched to a gene: 12. The CDR3 is 19 amino acids. The CDR3 coding sequence is TGTGCCAGCAGCTTAGCAATGGGTAGCGGGGGTTTCCTCACAGATACGCAGTATTTT. It yields the protein CASSLAMGSGGFLTDTQYF.

The V call is TRBV11-2, the J call TRBJ2-3; D uncertain. The CDR3 runs to 9 residues. Germline-derived CDR1 and CDR2 are SGHAT and FQNNGV. V was shortened by 5 bases and J by 14 bases, with 8 bases between the two germline ends. DNA of the CDR3: TGTGCCAGCAGCGACCCAGTGTATTTT. It specifies CASSDPVYF. Using reference TRBV11-2 and TRBJ2-3 for the parts outside the CDR3, the full variable domain is EAGVAQSPRYKIIEKRQSVAFWCNPISGHATLYWYQQILGQGPKLLIQFQNNGVVDDSQLPKDRFSAERLKGVDSTLKIQPAKLEDSAVYLCASSDPVYFGPGTRLTVL.

This clonotype was counted only a few times. V and J are TRBV6-6 and TRBJ2-6; 11 bases are shared with TRBD1. Germline V gene sequence: CDR1 MNHNY, CDR2 SVGAGI (reference sequence). The V and J ends lost 5 bases and 8 bases, in that order; junction bases with no gene match: 11. The CDR3 consists of 17 residues. As DNA, the CDR3 is TGTGCCAGCAGTCTCAGTTACCGGGACAGGGGGACCAACGTCCTGACTTTC. Amino acids: CASSLSYRDRGTNVLTF.

About this clonotype: Germline and junction disagree at one end, which may indicate a read error. This chain uses TRBV29-1 with TRBJ2-7, with a tentative D call TRBD1 (5 bases). This CDR3 has 13 amino acids. In germline, CDR1 is SQVTM, CDR2 ANQGSEA. The CDR3 protein is CSVEENRSYEQCF. The CDR3 DNA reads TGCAGCGTTGAAGAAAACAGGTCCTACGAGCAGTGCTTC.

This clonotype was observed a few times. V is TRBV20-1 and J is TRBJ1-4; D is undetermined. Germline CDR1 and CDR2: DFQATT and SNEGSKA (reference sequence). Trimming removed 4 bases from V and 0 bases from J, with 9 bases in between. This CDR3 contains 14 residues. CDR3 amino acids: CSATGVATNEKLFF. The CDR3 bases are TGCAGTGCTACCGGGGTTGCAACTAATGAAAAACTGTTTTTT.

This clonotype occurred once. The gene calls are TRBV28 and TRBJ2-7; 7 positions match TRBD1. The CDR3 length is 16 residues. With V trimmed by 6 bases and J by 3 bases, 14 bases remained unmatched. Germline CDR1 reads MDHEN; CDR2 reads SYDVKM. The CDR3 loop reads CASSVQDRAGSYEQYF. CDR3 nucleotide sequence: TGTGCCAGCAGCGTACAAGACAGGGCAGGTAGCTACGAGCAGTACTTC.

The sample holds many counts of this clonotype. J is TRBJ2-7 and V is TRBV5-1; D is unclear. This CDR3 is 12 amino acids long. Trimming shortened V by 0 bases and J by 3 bases, and 4 bases separated the two germline ends. CDR1 is SGHRS, CDR2 YFSETQ, per germline. The CDR3 region is CASSLDDYEQYF. The CDR3 coding sequence is TGCGCCAGCAGCTTGGACGACTACGAGCAGTACTTC.

A remark on this clonotype: At one end the junction does not follow the germline gene, possibly because of a read error. The chain carries TRBV7-9 and TRBJ2-7; 7 bases match TRBD1. The CDR3 extends over 13 amino acids. In germline, CDR1 is SEHNR, CDR2 FQNEAQ (reference sequence). This CDR3 reads CANSPGTAYEQYF. In DNA, the CDR3 is TGTGCCAACAGCCCCGGGACAGCCTACGAGCAGTACTTC. The entire variable domain, with the rest obtained from reference TRBV7-9 and TRBJ2-7, is as follows: DTGVSQNPRHKITKRGQNVTFRCDPISEHNRLYWYRQTLGQGPEFLTYFQNEAQLEKSRLLSDRFSAERPKGSFSTLEIQRTEQGDSAMYLCANSPGTAYEQYFGPGTRLTVT.

V is TRBV20-1 and J is TRBJ2-1, with 13 bases identical to TRBD2. The CDR3 totals 15 residues. CDR1 is DFQATT and CDR2 is SNEGSKA in the germline V gene (reference sequence). Trimming cost V 6 bases and J 1 base; bases outside gene matches: 3. In DNA form, the CDR3 reads TGCAGTGCGGGACTAGCGGGGAGATCCTACAATGAGCAGTTCTTC. This gives the protein CSAGLAGRSYNEQFF.

The chain combines TRBV4-2 with TRBJ2-5; D is uncertain. The CDR3 runs to 15 residues. Germline values: CDR1 LGHNA, CDR2 YNFKEQ. Trimming shortened V by 2 bases and J by 4 bases, and 14 bases separated the two germline ends. As DNA, the CDR3 is TGTGCCAGCAGCCAACCGGGTGGTACCCCAGAGACCCAGTACTTC. This sequence encodes CASSQPGGTPETQYF.

This sequence joins TRBV3-1 and TRBJ2-6; D may be TRBD1 or TRBD2 (6 bases each). The CDR3 has 15 amino acids. The V gene lost 2 bases and the J gene lost 5 bases, with 10 bases spanning the gap. From germline, CDR1 is LGHDT and CDR2 YNNKEL (reference sequence). The CDR3 sequence is CASSQRGRWANVLTF. The CDR3 bases are TGTGCCAGCAGCCAAAGGGGGAGGTGGGCCAACGTCCTGACTTTC.

This sequence joins TRBV24-1 and TRBJ2-7; 9 nucleotides line up with TRBD1. CDR3 length: 15 residues. Germline CDR1 and CDR2: KGHDR and SFDVKD. Losses at the gene ends were 4 bases for V and 1 base for J; bases not matched to a gene: 4. This CDR3 reads CATSDPGTGSYEQYF. The CDR3 DNA sequence: TGTGCCACCAGTGACCCCGGGACAGGGTCCTACGAGCAGTACTTC.

In DNA form, the CDR3 reads TGTGCCACCAGTGATTTCTACGGGGAGCTGTTTTTT. Translating gives CATSDFYGELFF. The V gene is TRBV24-1, the J gene TRBJ2-2; D remains unclear. This CDR3 has 12 amino acids. The germline V and J ends were trimmed by 1 base and 7 bases, with 3 bases remaining between them. Germline CDR1 reads KGHDR; CDR2 reads SFDVKD.

This clonotype was observed a handful of times. The chain carries TRBV5-1 and TRBJ1-4, with 9 bases aligning to TRBD1. V lost 4 bases to trimming and J lost 8 bases; unmatched junction nucleotides: 9. Germline lookup yields CDR1 SGHRS and CDR2 YFSETQ. This CDR3 region has 15 residues. The chain's CDR3 is CASSRPGQGSEKLFF. The CDR3 bases are TGCGCCAGCAGCCGTCCGGGACAGGGATCCGAAAAACTGTTTTTT.

The genes are TRBV5-4 and TRBJ2-7; D is undetermined. V dropped 0 bases and J dropped 1 base, with 11 bases sitting between them. CDR3 length equals 15 residues. Per the germline V gene, CDR1 is SGHNT and CDR2 is YYREEE (reference sequence). CDR3 in DNA: TGTGCCAGCAGCTTGGTAACGGCGCCGTCCTACGAGCAGTACTTC. Translation gives CASSLVTAPSYEQYF. The full variable domain, rest sourced from reference TRBV5-4 and TRBJ2-7, is ETGVTQSPTHLIKTRGQQVTLRCSSQSGHNTVSWYQQALGQGPQFIFQYYREEENGRGNFPPRFSGLQFPNYSSELNVNALELDDSALYLCASSLVTAPSYEQYFGPGTRLTVT.

The chain uses TRBV19 and TRBJ1-1; the match to TRBD1 covers 8 bases. CDR1 is LNHDA and CDR2 is SQIVND in the germline V gene (reference sequence). V trimming: 7 bases; J trimming: 7 bases; junction bases outside the gene matches: 11. The CDR3 loop spans 14 amino acids. CDR3 bases: TGTGCCAGTACCCGGGTTTCAGGGGGCGGTGAAGCTTTCTTT. This encodes CASTRVSGGGEAFF.

The V gene is TRBV28, the J gene TRBJ2-3; D is unresolved. V lost 5 bases and J 11 bases, leaving 14 bases between the germline ends. Per the germline V gene, CDR1 is MDHEN and CDR2 is SYDVKM. This CDR3 is built from 12 residues. The CDR3 DNA reads TGTGCCAGCAGTCGAGACGGGCTTGGGCAGTATTTT. It encodes CASSRDGLGQYF.

This clonotype has more than one count but fewer than ten. The chain recombines TRBV4-3 with TRBJ1-2, with a weak D call TRBD1 (6 bases). Germline values: CDR1 LGHNA, CDR2 YSLEER. The V gene lost 0 bases and the J gene lost 6 bases, with 14 bases spanning the gap. The CDR3 runs 15 residues. The chain's CDR3 is CASSQDRGTLNGYTF. The CDR3 nucleotides are TGCGCCAGCAGCCAAGACAGGGGAACCCTGAATGGCTACACCTTC.

This clonotype was picked up a small number of times. The chain recombines TRBV5-1 with TRBJ2-7, with TRBD1 matching 8 bases. Losses at the gene ends were 5 bases for V and 3 bases for J; bases not matched to a gene: 4. The CDR3 covers 13 residues. Germline CDR1 and CDR2: SGHRS and YFSETQ. The CDR3 loop is CASRDRVNYEQYF. CDR3 nucleotides: TGCGCCAGCAGGGACAGGGTCAACTACGAGCAGTACTTC.

The V and J genes are TRBV28 and TRBJ1-3, with D maybe TRBD1 (5 bases). V dropped 5 bases and J dropped 2 bases, with 19 bases sitting between them. The CDR3 spans 17 residues. Germline values: CDR1 MDHEN, CDR2 SYDVKM. CDR3 sequence: CASSPPGPTGPGNTIYF. The CDR3 nucleotides are TGTGCCAGCAGTCCTCCGGGACCGACGGGGCCTGGAAACACCATATATTTT.